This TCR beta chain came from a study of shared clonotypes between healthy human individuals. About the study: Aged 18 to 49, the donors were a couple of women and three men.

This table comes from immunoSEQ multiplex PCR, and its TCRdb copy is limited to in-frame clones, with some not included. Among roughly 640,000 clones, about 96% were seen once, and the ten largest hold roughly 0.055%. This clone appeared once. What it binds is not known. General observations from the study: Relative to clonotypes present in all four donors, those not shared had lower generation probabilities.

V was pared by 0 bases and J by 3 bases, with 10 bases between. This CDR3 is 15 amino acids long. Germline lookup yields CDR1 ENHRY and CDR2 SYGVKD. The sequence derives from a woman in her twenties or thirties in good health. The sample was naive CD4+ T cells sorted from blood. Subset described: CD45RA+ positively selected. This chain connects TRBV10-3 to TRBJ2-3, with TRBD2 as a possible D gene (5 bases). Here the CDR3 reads CAISESGRKTDTQYF. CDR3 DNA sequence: TGTGCCATCAGTGAGTCAGGGAGAAAAACAGATACGCAGTATTTT.